These T cell receptor beta chains were read from a single sample in a study of T cell responses to AZD1222 COVID-19 vaccine. Using immunoSEQ multiplex PCR, the repertoire was profiled, and TCRdb retains in-frame clones only, with some absent. Of over 95,000 clones in the sample, more than 75% were seen once. The sequencing used peripheral blood, collected on day 0 of AZD1222 vaccination. The receptors derive from an adult in good health. Both conserved end residues are part of each CDR3. Each record gives: CDR3 protein, CDR3 DNA, clone size, D gene, J gene, V gene. A D gene is named only where the DNA matches it firmly. Size is omitted from some rows. Given values are once, few, many or a class for expanded clones.

CASSSTGTNTDTQYF TGCGCCAGCAGCTCGACAGGTACAAACACAGATACGCAGTATTTT . . TRBJ2-3 TRBV5-1
CASSFRSGNTIYF TGTGCCAGCAGTTTCCGCTCTGGAAACACCATATATTTT . . TRBJ1-3 TRBV28
CATSDPTTGPNYGYTF TGTGCCACCAGCGACCCGACGACAGGGCCGAACTATGGCTACACCTTC . TRBD1 TRBJ1-2 TRBV24-1
CASSLARLGGNTGELFF TGTGCCAGCAGTTTAGCCCGACTAGGAGGGAACACCGGGGAGCTGTTTTTT . . TRBJ2-2 TRBV28
CASSVATGTYEQYF TGTGCCAGCAGCGTAGCAACAGGTACCTACGAGCAGTACTTC . . TRBJ2-7 TRBV9
CASRGQGTYEQYF TGTGCCAGCAGAGGTCAGGGAACCTACGAGCAGTACTTC . . TRBJ2-7 TRBV27
CASSVEVAGELFF TGTGCCAGCAGCGTAGAGGTAGCCGGGGAGCTGTTTTTT . . TRBJ2-2 TRBV9
CASRPDSGNNSPLHF TGTGCCAGCAGACCGGACAGCGGTAATAATTCACCCCTCCACTTT once . TRBJ1-6 TRBV28
CASSQEWRASQETQYF TGCGCCAGCAGCCAAGAGTGGCGCGCTTCTCAAGAGACCCAGTACTTC . . TRBJ2-5 TRBV4-3
CASRSRLQLGTYEQYF TGTGCCAGCAGGTCGAGATTGCAGCTAGGGACCTACGAGCAGTACTTC few . TRBJ2-7 TRBV2
CASSLICRGRDEKLFF TGTGCCAGCAGCTTAATATGCCGGGGTCGGGATGAAAAACTGTTTTTT . . TRBJ1-4 TRBV7-3
CASSQPLGGASSYNEQFF TGTGCCAGCAGCCAACCCTTGGGAGGGGCTAGCTCCTACAATGAGCAGTTCTTC . TRBD2 TRBJ2-1 TRBV3-1/TRBV3-2
CASSLAAMGSYNSPLHF TGTGCCAGCAGCTTAGCGGCGATGGGCTCCTATAATTCACCCCTCCACTTT . . TRBJ1-6 TRBV7-6
CASSTGRGGYGYTF TGTGCCAGCAGCACAGGCAGGGGAGGCTATGGCTACACCTTC once . TRBJ1-2 TRBV9
CASSLVGAGGYYGYTF TGTGCCAGCAGTTTGGTAGGGGCCGGCGGGTACTATGGCTACACCTTC . . TRBJ1-2 TRBV28
CASSVGRTSPHEQFF TGTGCCAGCAGTGTAGGACGGACTTCGCCCCATGAGCAGTTCTTC . . TRBJ2-1 TRBV28
CASSPRGARSYNEQFF TGTGCCAGCAGCCCTCGGGGGGCCCGCTCCTACAATGAGCAGTTCTTC . . TRBJ2-1 TRBV5-4
CASSHGSAYGYTF TGTGCCAGCAGTCACGGTTCTGCCTATGGCTACACCTTC . . TRBJ1-2 TRBV12-3/TRBV12-4
CASSTQANTGELFF TGCGCCAGCAGCACCCAGGCGAACACCGGGGAGCTGTTTTTT . . TRBJ2-2 TRBV5-1
CASSLGPISYNEQFF TGCGCCAGCAGCTTGGGCCCGATCTCCTACAATGAGCAGTTCTTC . . TRBJ2-1 TRBV5-1
CASSPGTESGNTIYF TGTGCCAGCAGCCCGGGGACAGAATCTGGAAACACCATATATTTT once TRBD1 TRBJ1-3 TRBV5-6
CSVVGWTGTNTEAFF TGCAGCGTTGTAGGGTGGACAGGGACCAACACTGAAGCTTTCTTT . TRBD1 TRBJ1-1 TRBV29-1
CASSLGTSGTYEQYF TGCGCCAGCAGCCTCGGGACTAGCGGAACCTACGAGCAGTACTTC few TRBD2 TRBJ2-7 TRBV4-3
CASSNSPFTGTRGQETQYF TGTGCCAGTAGTAACTCCCCCTTTACCGGGACTAGGGGCCAAGAGACCCAGTACTTC . TRBD2 TRBJ2-5 TRBV19
CASSMMGTGVGTGELFF TGTGCCAGTAGTATGATGGGGACAGGTGTCGGGACCGGGGAGCTGTTTTTT . TRBD1 TRBJ2-2 TRBV19
CASSSPTGGVEKLFF TGTGCCAGCAGTTCCCCCACAGGGGGCGTTGAAAAACTGTTTTTT . TRBD1 TRBJ1-4 TRBV28
CASSVGTVSTDTQYF TGTGCCAGCAGCGTAGGGACAGTGAGCACAGATACGCAGTATTTT . . TRBJ2-3 TRBV9
CASSQGSSGNTIYF TGTGCCAGCAGCCAAGGCTCCTCTGGAAACACCATATATTTT . . TRBJ1-3 TRBV3-1/TRBV3-2
CASSVGDGPLHF TGTGCCAGCAGTGTGGGGGACGGACCCCTCCACTTT . . TRBJ1-6 TRBV25-1
CASSLVPQGTQYF TGTGCCAGCAGCTTAGTCCCCCAGGGGACGCAGTATTTT few . TRBJ2-3 TRBV11-3
CASSATPGIQRETQYF TGTGCCAGCAGTGCAACGCCGGGCATCCAGCGGGAGACCCAGTACTTC . . TRBJ2-5 TRBV6-1
CASSQEPRKSNEQFF TGTGCCAGCAGCCAAGAACCCAGAAAATCCAATGAGCAGTTCTTC few . TRBJ2-1 TRBV3-1/TRBV3-2
CASSQDLWSGGKTQYF TGTGCCAGCAGCCAAGACCTATGGAGCGGGGGGAAGACGCAGTATTTT . TRBD2 TRBJ2-3 TRBV3-1/TRBV3-2
CASSPPGQTGYTF TGTGCCAGCAGCCCACCGGGTCAGACTGGCTACACCTTC . . TRBJ1-2 TRBV3-1/TRBV3-2
CASTPGVLNYGYTF TGTGCCAGTACCCCCGGGGTCCTTAACTATGGCTACACCTTC . . TRBJ1-2 TRBV19
CASSFRTGIYEQYF TGTGCCAGCAGCTTTAGGACGGGAATCTACGAGCAGTACTTC . . TRBJ2-7 TRBV7-3
CASSYATGGEQYF TGTGCCAGCAGTTACGCTACAGGGGGTGAGCAGTACTTC . TRBD1 TRBJ2-7 TRBV6-6
CASSRQGTIAYEQYF TGTGCCAGCAGCCGACAGGGGACGATAGCCTACGAGCAGTACTTC . TRBD1 TRBJ2-7 TRBV6-5
CASSLAGQSNTGELFF TGTGCCAGCAGCCTAGCGGGACAGTCGAACACCGGGGAGCTGTTTTTT . TRBD2 TRBJ2-2 TRBV28
CASSPSGREDTQYF TGTGCCAGCTCACCTAGCGGGAGGGAAGATACGCAGTATTTT . TRBD2 TRBJ2-3 TRBV18
CASSPRDRENYEQYF TGTGCCAGCAGCCCCCGGGACAGGGAAAACTACGAGCAGTACTTC once TRBD1 TRBJ2-7 TRBV7-9
CASSPTGTGMDVAKNIQYF TGTGCCAGCAGTCCGACCGGGACAGGGATGGATGTAGCCAAAAACATTCAGTACTTC . TRBD1 TRBJ2-4 TRBV6-6
CASIPTGGADQPQHF TGTGCCAGCATCCCCACAGGGGGCGCCGATCAGCCCCAGCATTTT . TRBD1 TRBJ1-5 TRBV6-5
CAWNRDYNSPLHF TGTGCCTGGAATCGGGACTATAATTCACCCCTCCACTTT . . TRBJ1-6 TRBV30
CASSPDRYEQYF TGTGCCAGCAGCCCAGACAGGTACGAGCAGTACTTC . . TRBJ2-7 TRBV3-1/TRBV3-2
CATSDWGTSGTQETQYF TGTGCCACCAGTGATTGGGGGACTAGCGGGACCCAAGAGACCCAGTACTTC few TRBD2 TRBJ2-5 TRBV24-1
CASSQGSGSNSGNTIYF TGTGCCAGCAGCCAAGGTTCAGGGTCAAACTCTGGAAACACCATATATTTT . . TRBJ1-3 TRBV3-1/TRBV3-2
CASSLLAGNEQFF TGCGCCAGCAGCTTGCTGGCGGGGAATGAGCAGTTCTTC . . TRBJ2-1 TRBV5-1